A selection of T cell receptor beta chains follows, all from one sample in a study of cytomegalovirus exposure and HLA in healthy donors. Assay: immunoSEQ multiplex PCR; the TCRdb copy retains only in-frame clones and omits some. The sample holds 150,000 or so clones, approximately 81% seen once. Sequencing was done on a sample of PBMCs. Receptor source: a female donor in good health and CMV-seronegative. Both conserved end residues are part of each CDR3. D genes are given only for firm matches. Clone sizes are given selectively: once, few, many, or a class where the clone is expanded.

abundance: once; v_gene: TRBV9; j_gene: TRBJ1-6; d_gene: NA; CDR3nt: TGTGCCAGCAGCCCCACGGTGGGCCTACTGTCACCCCTCCACTTT; CDR3aa: CASSPTVGLLSPLHF
abundance: NA; v_gene: TRBV7-9; j_gene: TRBJ2-3; d_gene: NA; CDR3nt: TGTGCCAGCAGCCTCGACACCCATACGCAGTATTTT; CDR3aa: CASSLDTHTQYF
abundance: NA; v_gene: TRBV28; j_gene: TRBJ1-1; d_gene: TRBD1; CDR3nt: TGTGCCAGCAGGCCCACTCTCGGACAGGGGAAGAACACTGAAGCTTTCTTT; CDR3aa: CASRPTLGQGKNTEAFF
abundance: NA; v_gene: TRBV2; j_gene: TRBJ2-2; d_gene: TRBD1; CDR3nt: TGTGCCAGCACCCTTCGGGCAGGGGGCTCGAACACCGGGGAGCTGTTTTTT; CDR3aa: CASTLRAGGSNTGELFF
abundance: once; v_gene: TRBV4-2; j_gene: TRBJ1-5; d_gene: NA; CDR3nt: TGTGCCAGCAGCCGGGGGGGGTACGGGAGCAATCAGCCCCAGCATTTT; CDR3aa: CASSRGGYGSNQPQHF
abundance: NA; v_gene: TRBV5-6; j_gene: TRBJ1-1; d_gene: NA; CDR3nt: TGTGCCAGCAGCTTGGCCCTGGCAGGGGCTGAAGCTTTCTTT; CDR3aa: CASSLALAGAEAFF
abundance: NA; v_gene: TRBV7-2; j_gene: TRBJ2-7; d_gene: TRBD2; CDR3nt: TGTGCCAGCAGCTTAGCTCGGATGGGGGCGGGAGGGGGTGAGCAGTACTTC; CDR3aa: CASSLARMGAGGGEQYF
abundance: NA; v_gene: TRBV27; j_gene: TRBJ2-3; d_gene: TRBD2; CDR3nt: TGTGCCAGCAACTCCCTGGGAGGGCCGGCGCGCACAGATACGCAGTATTTT; CDR3aa: CASNSLGGPARTDTQYF
abundance: NA; v_gene: TRBV14; j_gene: TRBJ2-7; d_gene: TRBD1; CDR3nt: TGTGCCAGCAGCCGGGCCGGGACAGCCAGCGAGCAGTACTTC; CDR3aa: CASSRAGTASEQYF
abundance: NA; v_gene: TRBV28; j_gene: TRBJ1-5; d_gene: NA; CDR3nt: TGTGCCAGCCGGACAGATAGCAATCAGCCCCAGCATTTT; CDR3aa: CASRTDSNQPQHF
abundance: NA; v_gene: TRBV6-6; j_gene: TRBJ1-3; d_gene: TRBD1; CDR3nt: TGTGCCAGCAGTCACCAGGGGGCGAACGGAAACACCATATATTTT; CDR3aa: CASSHQGANGNTIYF
abundance: NA; v_gene: TRBV6-5; j_gene: TRBJ1-5; d_gene: NA; CDR3nt: TGTGCCAGCAGTGAAGCGGCAAATCCCCAGCATTTT; CDR3aa: CASSEAANPQHF
abundance: NA; v_gene: TRBV27; j_gene: TRBJ1-1; d_gene: TRBD1; CDR3nt: TGTGCCAGCAGTCGACAGGGACTGAACACTGAAGCTTTCTTT; CDR3aa: CASSRQGLNTEAFF
abundance: NA; v_gene: TRBV4-1; j_gene: TRBJ1-1; d_gene: NA; CDR3nt: TGCGCCAGCAGCCAAGATCTCTTGGCGAACACTGAAGCTTTCTTT; CDR3aa: CASSQDLLANTEAFF
abundance: NA; v_gene: TRBV25-1; j_gene: TRBJ1-2; d_gene: TRBD1; CDR3nt: TGTGCCAGCCGGCCCGGGACAGCTAATTACTATGGCTACACCTTC; CDR3aa: CASRPGTANYYGYTF
abundance: few; v_gene: TRBV19; j_gene: TRBJ2-7; d_gene: NA; CDR3nt: TGTGCCAGTAGTTTCTCAGGGGGGACCACCTACGAGCAGTACTTC; CDR3aa: CASSFSGGTTYEQYF
abundance: NA; v_gene: TRBV29-1; j_gene: TRBJ2-5; d_gene: TRBD1; CDR3nt: TGCAGCGGAGGACAGGCCCGGGAGACCCAGTACTTC; CDR3aa: CSGGQARETQYF
abundance: many; v_gene: TRBV6-4; j_gene: TRBJ2-7; d_gene: NA; CDR3nt: TGTGCCAGCAGTGACTCAGAGGGAGGCGAGCAGTACTTC; CDR3aa: CASSDSEGGEQYF
abundance: NA; v_gene: TRBV7-9; j_gene: TRBJ1-6; d_gene: NA; CDR3nt: TGTTCCAGCAGCTTAGCACCACTTAATTCACCCCTCCACTTT; CDR3aa: CSSSLAPLNSPLHF
abundance: NA; v_gene: TRBV5-1; j_gene: TRBJ2-1; d_gene: TRBD1; CDR3nt: TGCGCCAGCAGCCCCATCCGGGACAGGGAGGATGAGCAGTTCTTC; CDR3aa: CASSPIRDREDEQFF
abundance: NA; v_gene: TRBV6-1; j_gene: TRBJ1-3; d_gene: NA; CDR3nt: TGTGCCAGCAGTGAGCGGGGAAACACCATATATTTT; CDR3aa: CASSERGNTIYF
abundance: NA; v_gene: TRBV28; j_gene: TRBJ2-5; d_gene: TRBD1; CDR3nt: TGTGCCAGCAGTCACAACCCAGGGACAGAGCAAGAGACCCAGTACTTC; CDR3aa: CASSHNPGTEQETQYF
abundance: NA; v_gene: TRBV7-3; j_gene: TRBJ2-3; d_gene: NA; CDR3nt: TGTGCCAGCAGCGGTGGAACTAAATTATCAGATACGCAGTATTTT; CDR3aa: CASSGGTKLSDTQYF
abundance: few; v_gene: TRBV7-9; j_gene: TRBJ2-7; d_gene: TRBD2; CDR3nt: TGTGCCAGCAGCCCTGGGACTAGCGGGAGGGGCGAGCAGTACTTC; CDR3aa: CASSPGTSGRGEQYF
abundance: NA; v_gene: TRBV28; j_gene: TRBJ2-3; d_gene: NA; CDR3nt: TGTGCCAGCAGTTTACCCCCTCAAGCAGCGACAGATACGCAGTATTTT; CDR3aa: CASSLPPQAATDTQYF
abundance: NA; v_gene: TRBV6-1; j_gene: TRBJ2-5; d_gene: TRBD1; CDR3nt: TGTGCCAGCAGTGGGCAGGGGGCAGAGACCCAGTACTTC; CDR3aa: CASSGQGAETQYF
abundance: NA; v_gene: TRBV5-4; j_gene: TRBJ2-7; d_gene: TRBD2; CDR3nt: TGTGCCAGCAGCCAGGCGGGGACTAGCGGGACCCACGAGCAGTACTTC; CDR3aa: CASSQAGTSGTHEQYF
abundance: few; v_gene: TRBV29-1; j_gene: TRBJ1-3; d_gene: NA; CDR3nt: TGCAGCGTTGAAGAATGGCAGGGCTTCTCTGGAAACACCATATATTTT; CDR3aa: CSVEEWQGFSGNTIYF
abundance: NA; v_gene: TRBV15; j_gene: TRBJ2-7; d_gene: TRBD1; CDR3nt: TGTGCCACCAGCAGAGGGGACAGGGGCCACGAGCAGTACTTC; CDR3aa: CATSRGDRGHEQYF
abundance: NA; v_gene: TRBV11-3; j_gene: TRBJ2-1; d_gene: TRBD2; CDR3nt: TGTGCCAGCAGCCCCGGACTAGCGGGGGGCGCTGAGCAGTTCTTC; CDR3aa: CASSPGLAGGAEQFF
abundance: once; v_gene: TRBV9; j_gene: TRBJ2-7; d_gene: NA; CDR3nt: TGTGCCAGCAGCGTAGCTGAGGGCTCCTACGAGCAGTACTTC; CDR3aa: CASSVAEGSYEQYF
abundance: NA; v_gene: TRBV19; j_gene: TRBJ1-1; d_gene: NA; CDR3nt: TGTGCCAGTAATCGACAGTTGAACACTGAAGCTTTCTTT; CDR3aa: CASNRQLNTEAFF
abundance: NA; v_gene: TRBV30; j_gene: TRBJ2-7; d_gene: NA; CDR3nt: TGTGCCTGGAGTGTATCGCGGCGGCAGACCCGCTACGAGCAGTACTTC; CDR3aa: CAWSVSRRQTRYEQYF
abundance: NA; v_gene: TRBV6-5; j_gene: TRBJ2-3; d_gene: TRBD2; CDR3nt: TGTGCCAGCCAGACTAGCGGGGATAGCACAGATACGCAGTATTTT; CDR3aa: CASQTSGDSTDTQYF
abundance: NA; v_gene: TRBV5-6; j_gene: TRBJ1-2; d_gene: TRBD1; CDR3nt: TGTGCCAGCAGCCAGGGACAGGGGATCGGTGGCTACACCTTC; CDR3aa: CASSQGQGIGGYTF
abundance: NA; v_gene: TRBV7-2; j_gene: TRBJ2-3; d_gene: NA; CDR3nt: TGTGCCAGCAGCCGGGGAGATACGCAGTATTTT; CDR3aa: CASSRGDTQYF
abundance: NA; v_gene: TRBV7-6; j_gene: TRBJ2-3; d_gene: TRBD1; CDR3nt: TGTGCCAGCAGCTTCCTGAGGGGACAGGGGACAACAGATACGCAGTATTTT; CDR3aa: CASSFLRGQGTTDTQYF